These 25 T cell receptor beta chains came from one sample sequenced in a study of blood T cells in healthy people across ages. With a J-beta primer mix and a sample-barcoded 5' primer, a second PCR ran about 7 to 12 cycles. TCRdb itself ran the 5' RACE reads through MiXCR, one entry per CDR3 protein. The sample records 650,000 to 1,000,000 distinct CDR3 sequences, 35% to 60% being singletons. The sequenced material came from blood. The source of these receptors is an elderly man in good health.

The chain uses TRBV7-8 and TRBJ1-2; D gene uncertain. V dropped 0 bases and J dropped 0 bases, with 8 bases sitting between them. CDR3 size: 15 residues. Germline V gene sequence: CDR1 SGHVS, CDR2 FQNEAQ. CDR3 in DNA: TGTGCCAGCAGCTTAGCGGCAGAAGCTAACTATGGCTACACCTTC. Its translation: CASSLAAEANYGYTF.

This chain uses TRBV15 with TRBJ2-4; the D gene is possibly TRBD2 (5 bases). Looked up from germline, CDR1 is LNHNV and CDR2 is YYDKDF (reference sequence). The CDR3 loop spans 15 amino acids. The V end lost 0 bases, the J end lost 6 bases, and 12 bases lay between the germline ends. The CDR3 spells CATSRDMLALNIQYF. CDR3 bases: TGTGCCACCAGCAGAGATATGCTAGCTCTAAACATTCAGTACTTC.

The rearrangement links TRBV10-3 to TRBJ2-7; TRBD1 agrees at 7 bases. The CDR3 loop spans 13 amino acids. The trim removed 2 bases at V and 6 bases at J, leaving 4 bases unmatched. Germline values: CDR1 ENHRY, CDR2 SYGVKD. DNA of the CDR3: TGTGCCATCAGTGAGGCTACAGGGGTCGAGCAGTACTTC. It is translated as CAISEATGVEQYF.

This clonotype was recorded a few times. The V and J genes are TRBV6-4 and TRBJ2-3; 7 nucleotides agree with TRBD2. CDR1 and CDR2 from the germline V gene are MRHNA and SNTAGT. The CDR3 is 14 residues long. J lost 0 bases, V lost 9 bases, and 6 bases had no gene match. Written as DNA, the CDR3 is TGTGCCAGAGAGCGGGGTCCTAGCACAGATACGCAGTATTTT. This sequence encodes CARERGPSTDTQYF.

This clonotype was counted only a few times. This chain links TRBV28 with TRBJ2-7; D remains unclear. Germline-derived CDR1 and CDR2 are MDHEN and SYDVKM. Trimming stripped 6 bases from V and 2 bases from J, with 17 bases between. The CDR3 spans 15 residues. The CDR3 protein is CASSPFRRRPYEQYF. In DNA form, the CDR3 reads TGTGCCAGCAGCCCCTTCAGGCGGCGGCCCTACGAGCAGTACTTC.

The CDR3 protein is CATQSSYNEQYF. CDR3 bases: TGTGCCACCCAAAGCTCCTACAATGAGCAGTACTTC. The chain uses TRBV24-1 and TRBJ2-5, with unresolved D. Germline assignment: CDR1 KGHDR and CDR2 SFDVKD. The ends were cut back, 9 bases at V and 11 bases at J, with 18 bases in the middle. The CDR3 is 12 residues long.

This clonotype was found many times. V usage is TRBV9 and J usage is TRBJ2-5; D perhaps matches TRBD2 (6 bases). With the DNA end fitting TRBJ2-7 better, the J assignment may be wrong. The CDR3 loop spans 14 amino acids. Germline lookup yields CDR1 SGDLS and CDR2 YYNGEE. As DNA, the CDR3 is TGTGCCAGCAGCGTAGTACCGGGAGTGGTCGAGCAGTACTTC. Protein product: CASSVVPGVVEQYF.

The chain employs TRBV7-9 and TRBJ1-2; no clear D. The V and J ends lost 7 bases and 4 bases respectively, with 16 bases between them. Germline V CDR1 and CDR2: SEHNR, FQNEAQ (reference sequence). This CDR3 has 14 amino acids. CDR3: CASTPGSSSYGYTF. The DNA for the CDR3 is TGTGCCAGCACCCCGGGGTCAAGTTCCTATGGCTACACCTTC.

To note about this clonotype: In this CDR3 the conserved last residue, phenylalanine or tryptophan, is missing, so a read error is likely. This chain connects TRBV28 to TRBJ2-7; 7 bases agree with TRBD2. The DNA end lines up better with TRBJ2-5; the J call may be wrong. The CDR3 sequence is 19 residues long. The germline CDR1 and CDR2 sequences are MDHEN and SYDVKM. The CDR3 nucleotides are TGTGCCAGCAGTACCAAAAAGCGGGATCGGTCCCCGTACCAAGAGACCCAGTACTTG. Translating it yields CASSTKKRDRSPYQETQYL.

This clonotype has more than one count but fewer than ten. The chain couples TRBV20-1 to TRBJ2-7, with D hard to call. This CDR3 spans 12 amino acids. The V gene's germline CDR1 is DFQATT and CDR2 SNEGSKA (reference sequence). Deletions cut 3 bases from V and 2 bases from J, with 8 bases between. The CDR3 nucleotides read TGCAGTGCTAGGGACCAGACCTACGAGCAGTACTTC. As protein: CSARDQTYEQYF.

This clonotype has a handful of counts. The CDR3 DNA follows: TGCAGCGAGACGACAGGGGAAATAGAGACCCAGTACTTC. It translates to CSETTGEIETQYF. The chain combines TRBV29-1 with TRBJ2-5; TRBD1 agrees at 8 bases. The CDR3 covers 13 residues. Germline loops: CDR1 SQVTM, CDR2 ANQGSEA. J was trimmed by 4 bases and V by 7 bases; bases with no gene match: 8.

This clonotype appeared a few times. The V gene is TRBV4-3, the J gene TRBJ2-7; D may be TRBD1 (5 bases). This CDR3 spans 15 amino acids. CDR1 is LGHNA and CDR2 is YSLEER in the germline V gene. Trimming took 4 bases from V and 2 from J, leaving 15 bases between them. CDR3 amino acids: CASSRTSDIPYEQYF. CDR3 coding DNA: TGCGCCAGCAGCCGCACCTCGGACATTCCCTACGAGCAGTACTTC.

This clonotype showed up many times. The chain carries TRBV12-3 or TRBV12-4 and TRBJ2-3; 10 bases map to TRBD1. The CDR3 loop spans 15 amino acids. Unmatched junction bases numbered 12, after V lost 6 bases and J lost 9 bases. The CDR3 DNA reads TGTGCCAGCAGCCCCAGGGACAGGGGATTAGGCACGCAGTATTTT. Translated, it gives CASSPRDRGLGTQYF.

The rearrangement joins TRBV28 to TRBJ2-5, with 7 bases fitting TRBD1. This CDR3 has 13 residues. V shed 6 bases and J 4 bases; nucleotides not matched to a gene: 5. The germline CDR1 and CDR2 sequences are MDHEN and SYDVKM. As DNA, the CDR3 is TGTGCCAGCAGCCGGGACAGTTTAGAGACCCAGTACTTC. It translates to CASSRDSLETQYF.

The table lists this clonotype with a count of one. In nucleotides, the CDR3 is TGTGCCAGCAACCCCGGGCTAGCGGGTCAAGAGACCCAGTACTTC. The encoded protein is CASNPGLAGQETQYF. This chain links TRBV6-5 with TRBJ2-5; 8 bases match TRBD2. Germline-derived CDR1 and CDR2 are MNHEY and SVGAGI. Trimming cost V 7 bases and J 2 bases; bases outside gene matches: 9. This CDR3 is 15 amino acids long.

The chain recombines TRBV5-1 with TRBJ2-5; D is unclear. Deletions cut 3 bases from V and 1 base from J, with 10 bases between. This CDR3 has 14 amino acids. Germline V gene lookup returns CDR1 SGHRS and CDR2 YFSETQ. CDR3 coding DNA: TGCGCCAGCAGCTGGAAAGGCCCCCAAGAGACCCAGTACTTC. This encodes CASSWKGPQETQYF.

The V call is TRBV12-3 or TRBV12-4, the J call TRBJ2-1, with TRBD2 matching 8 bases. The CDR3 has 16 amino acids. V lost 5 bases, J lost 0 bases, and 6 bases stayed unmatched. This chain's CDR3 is CASSLIAGSSYNEQFF. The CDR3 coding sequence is TGTGCCAGCAGTCTCATAGCGGGGAGCTCCTACAATGAGCAGTTCTTC.

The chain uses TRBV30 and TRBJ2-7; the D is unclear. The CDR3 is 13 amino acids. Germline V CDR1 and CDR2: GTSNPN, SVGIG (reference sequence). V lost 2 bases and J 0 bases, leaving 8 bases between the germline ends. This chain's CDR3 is CAWSTGSSYEQYF. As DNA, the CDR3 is TGTGCCTGGAGTACTGGCAGCTCCTACGAGCAGTACTTC.

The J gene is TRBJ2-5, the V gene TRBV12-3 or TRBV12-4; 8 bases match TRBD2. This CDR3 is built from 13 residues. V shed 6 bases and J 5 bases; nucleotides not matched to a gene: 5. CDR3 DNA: TGTGCCAGCAGCACCGGGAGGGCTGAGACCCAGTACTTC. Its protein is CASSTGRAETQYF.

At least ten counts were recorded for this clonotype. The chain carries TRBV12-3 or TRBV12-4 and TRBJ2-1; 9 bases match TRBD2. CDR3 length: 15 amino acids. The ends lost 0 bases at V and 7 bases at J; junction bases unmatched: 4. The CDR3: CASSLASGSNNEQFF. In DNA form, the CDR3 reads TGTGCCAGCAGTTTAGCTAGCGGGAGTAATAATGAGCAGTTCTTC.

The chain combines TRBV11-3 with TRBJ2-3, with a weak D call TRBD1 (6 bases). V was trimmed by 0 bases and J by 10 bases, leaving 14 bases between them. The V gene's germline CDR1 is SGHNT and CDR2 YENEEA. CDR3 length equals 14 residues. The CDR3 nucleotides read TGTGCCAGCAGCTTAGACCCAGGGGTTCGGGCGCAGTATTTT. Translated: CASSLDPGVRAQYF.

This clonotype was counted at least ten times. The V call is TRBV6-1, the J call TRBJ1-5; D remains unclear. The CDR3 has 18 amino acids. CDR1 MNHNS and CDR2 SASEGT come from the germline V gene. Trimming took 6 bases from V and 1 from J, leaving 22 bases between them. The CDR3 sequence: CASRRGGSSAVSNQPQHF. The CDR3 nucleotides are TGTGCCAGCAGAAGAGGAGGGTCGTCCGCGGTCAGCAATCAGCCCCAGCATTTT.

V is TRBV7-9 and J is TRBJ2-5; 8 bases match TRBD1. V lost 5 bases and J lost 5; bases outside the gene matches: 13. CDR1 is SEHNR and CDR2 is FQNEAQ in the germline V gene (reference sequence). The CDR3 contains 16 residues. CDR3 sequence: CASSARQGRRWETQYF. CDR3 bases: TGTGCCAGCAGCGCACGACAGGGGCGTCGGTGGGAGACCCAGTACTTC.

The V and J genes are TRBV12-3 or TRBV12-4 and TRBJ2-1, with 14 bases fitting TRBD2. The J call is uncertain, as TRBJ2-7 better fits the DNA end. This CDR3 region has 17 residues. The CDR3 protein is CASSPQTSGRAYNEQYF. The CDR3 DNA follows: TGTGCCAGCAGTCCCCAGACTAGCGGGAGGGCCTACAATGAGCAGTACTTC.

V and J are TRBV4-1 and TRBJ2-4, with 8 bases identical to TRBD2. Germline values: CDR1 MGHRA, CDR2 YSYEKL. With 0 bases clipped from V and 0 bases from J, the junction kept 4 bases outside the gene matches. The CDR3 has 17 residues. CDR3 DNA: TGCGCCAGCAGCCAAGAACTAGCGGTACTAGCCAAAAACATTCAGTACTTC. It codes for CASSQELAVLAKNIQYF.